These T cell receptor beta chains were read from a single sample in a study of regulatory T cells in long-lasting Graves disease. Using its own MiXCR run on the multiplex PCR reads, TCRdb lists one record per CDR3 protein. The sample records some 330,000 distinct CDR3 sequences, 10% to 15% being singletons. These data were likewise used in another study, on T cells in Graves' hyperthyroidism and ophthalmopathy.

Sequences were derived from peripheral blood mononuclear cells (PBMCs), sampled at new diagnosis, from a patient treated with antithyroid drugs. Receptor source: a woman aged 18-29 years with Graves disease. Each CDR3 is given with its conserved first and last residue. The order of the fields is CDR3 protein, CDR3 DNA, clone size, D gene, J gene, V gene. The D gene is left open where the match is weak. Only some rows state a clone size, as once, few, many or a class for expanded clones.

CASSGAGSMNTEAFF,TGTGCCAGCAGCGGGGCAGGATCGATGAACACTGAAGCTTTCTTT,many,.,TRBJ1-1,TRBV9
CASIIKGWTGAIYTF,TGTGCCAGCATTATAAAAGGGTGGACAGGGGCCATCTACACCTTC,.,TRBD1,TRBJ1-2,TRBV6-1
CASSSLGGEGFSYEQYF,TGTGCCAGCAGTTCCTTAGGAGGTGAGGGGTTCTCCTACGAGCAGTACTTC,many,.,TRBJ2-7,TRBV28
CASSTPSDKFTGELFF,TGTGCCAGCAGTACCCCCTCGGACAAGTTCACCGGGGAGCTGTTTTTT,many,.,TRBJ2-2,TRBV6-1
CATSTGGSGANVLTF,TGTGCCACCAGCACAGGGGGATCTGGGGCCAACGTCCTGACTTTC,many,TRBD1,TRBJ2-6,TRBV15
CASSSRRDYGYTF,TGTGCCAGCAGCTCCCGGAGGGACTATGGCTACACCTTC,.,.,TRBJ1-2,TRBV3-1
CASAYEGNYGGYTF,TGTGCCAGCGCCTACGAGGGGAACTATGGTGGCTACACCTTC,many,.,TRBJ1-2,TRBV28
CASSPFSATGELFF,TGCGCCAGCAGCCCTTTTAGTGCCACTGGGGAGCTGTTTTTT,few,.,TRBJ2-2,TRBV5-1
CASREIAQGAYNEQFF,TGTGCCAGCAGAGAGATCGCCCAGGGAGCCTACAATGAGCAGTTCTTC,.,.,TRBJ2-1,TRBV27
CASSLRGNTKAFF,TGTGCCAGCAGCTTAAGGGGGAACACTAAAGCTTTCTTT,.,.,TRBJ1-1,TRBV7-9
CASSLGLTYGYTF,TGTGCCAGCAGCTTAGGACTAACCTATGGCTACACCTTC,.,.,TRBJ1-2,TRBV12-3/TRBV12-4
CSASNSALVSFNYGYTF,TGCAGTGCTAGTAATAGCGCCCTTGTATCTTTTAACTATGGCTACACCTTC,many,.,TRBJ1-2,TRBV20-1
CASSPSPRTGGTEAFF,TGTGCCAGCTCACCAAGCCCCCGGACAGGGGGCACTGAAGCTTTCTTT,many,TRBD1,TRBJ1-1,TRBV18
CASSQGSFLNGRLTIQPQHF,TGTGCCAGCAGCCAAGGATCTTTTCTAAACGGCAGGCTTACTATACAGCCCCAGCATTTT,many,.,TRBJ1-5,TRBV3-1
CASSIGGTGAFAAFF,TGTGCCAGTAGTATCGGGGGGACAGGGGCCTTCGCCGCTTTCTTT,few,TRBD1,TRBJ1-1,TRBV19
CASSLARIGSRVQETQYF,TGTGCCAGCAGCTTAGCCCGGATCGGCAGCCGAGTCCAAGAGACCCAGTACTTC,few,.,TRBJ2-5,TRBV7-9
CASSPRRGGALHF,TGTGCCAGCAGTCCCCGGAGGGGGGGCGCCCTCCACTTT,.,.,TRBJ1-6,TRBV6-2/TRBV6-3
CATSRDGLAVNEQFF,TGTGCCACCAGCAGAGATGGGCTAGCGGTGAATGAGCAGTTCTTC,.,TRBD2,TRBJ2-1,TRBV15
CASSESEGGDTQYF,TGTGCCAGCAGTGAGTCTGAGGGGGGCGATACGCAGTATTTT,.,.,TRBJ2-3,TRBV6-4
CASSFPGLAGYAGELFF,TGTGCCAGTAGTTTCCCGGGACTAGCGGGATACGCCGGGGAGCTGTTTTTT,many,TRBD2,TRBJ2-2,TRBV19
CASSADQGLVGTQETQYF,TGTGCCAGCAGCGCAGACCAGGGTCTGGTGGGTACACAAGAGACCCAGTACTTC,few,.,TRBJ2-5,TRBV5-4
CASSFNILNTNYGYTF,TGTGCCAGCAGTTTCAATATTCTAAATACAAACTATGGCTACACCTTC,many,.,TRBJ1-2,TRBV27
CASSLAPREGPFYGYTF,TGCGCCAGCAGCTTGGCGCCCCGGGAAGGGCCCTTCTATGGCTACACCTTC,many,.,TRBJ1-2,TRBV5-1
CASSEINEIYEQYF,TGTGCCAGCAGTGAGATCAACGAAATCTACGAGCAGTACTTC,few,.,TRBJ2-7,TRBV6-2/TRBV6-3
CATSKRGYEQYF,TGTGCCACCTCGAAGCGGGGTTACGAGCAGTACTTC,many,TRBD2,TRBJ2-7,TRBV7-2
CSARYARTGGSDTQYF,TGCAGTGCTAGATACGCTAGGACAGGGGGCTCAGATACGCAGTATTTT,many,TRBD1,TRBJ2-3,TRBV20-1
CASSPTGDFYGYTF,TGTGCCAGCAGCCCGACAGGGGACTTCTATGGCTACACCTTC,many,TRBD1,TRBJ1-2,TRBV7-9
CASSIQQPSEAFF,TGTGCCAGTAGTATTCAACAGCCCTCTGAAGCTTTCTTT,few,.,TRBJ1-1,TRBV19
CATSRDLPLYFYNEQFF,TGTGCCACCAGCAGAGATCTCCCGCTTTACTTCTACAATGAGCAGTTCTTC,many,.,TRBJ2-1,TRBV15
CASSHRVAGTGELFF,TGTGCCAGCAGCCACAGGGTCGCGGGGACCGGGGAGCTGTTTTTT,many,.,TRBJ2-2,TRBV7-8
CASSLDRRDTEAFF,TGTGCCAGCAGCTTGGACAGGCGAGACACTGAAGCTTTCTTT,many,TRBD1,TRBJ1-1,TRBV13
CSARVQDRFNYGYTF,TGCAGTGCTAGAGTTCAAGACAGGTTTAACTATGGCTACACCTTC,many,.,TRBJ1-2,TRBV20-1
CASSLIFSMSYEQYF,TGTGCCAGCAGTTTAATCTTTAGTATGTCCTACGAGCAGTACTTC,many,.,TRBJ2-7,TRBV12-3/TRBV12-4
CASTLSGYGGYTF,TGTGCCAGCACCCTATCAGGGTATGGAGGCTACACCTTC,many,.,TRBJ1-2,TRBV12-3/TRBV12-4
CAISEPDRGLAEAFF,TGTGCCATCAGTGAGCCCGACAGGGGGCTGGCTGAAGCTTTCTTT,many,TRBD1,TRBJ1-1,TRBV10-3
CTSSLQGENIQYF,TGTACCAGTAGCCTACAGGGGGAAAACATTCAGTACTTC,.,TRBD1,TRBJ2-4,TRBV19
CASSLDPDRGGYTF,TGTGCCAGCAGCCTTGACCCCGACCGGGGGGGCTACACCTTC,once,.,TRBJ1-2,TRBV5-4
CASSQDLATPYEQFF,TGCGCCAGCAGCCAAGACCTAGCTACCCCTTACGAGCAGTTCTTC,few,.,TRBJ2-1,TRBV4-1
CSALGTARGETQYF,TGCAGCGCCCTAGGCACGGCGCGGGGAGAGACCCAGTACTTC,.,.,TRBJ2-5,TRBV29-1
CASSPYRGYEQYF,TGTGCCAGCAGCCCCTATCGAGGGTACGAGCAGTACTTC,many,.,TRBJ2-7,TRBV11-2
CASSLDREGRDGYTF,TGTGCCAGCAGCTTAGACAGGGAGGGAAGGGATGGCTACACCTTC,.,.,TRBJ1-2,TRBV7-2
CASSVNRRREPQHF,TGTGCCAGCAGTGTAAACAGGCGTCGCGAGCCCCAGCATTTT,few,.,TRBJ1-5,TRBV2
CAVIAGLWSPLHF,TGTGCCGTCATCGCGGGACTATGGTCACCCCTCCACTTT,few,.,TRBJ1-6,TRBV6-1
CSARSSKFGTEAFF,TGCAGTGCTAGATCCTCTAAATTCGGGACGGAAGCTTTCTTT,many,.,TRBJ1-1,TRBV20-1
CASSQDRSQAKNIQYF,TGCGCCAGCAGCCAAGATCGGTCCCAGGCCAAAAACATTCAGTACTTC,few,.,TRBJ2-4,TRBV4-3
CASSARGTGLYEQYF,TGTGCCAGCAGTGCCCGCGGGACAGGGCTCTACGAGCAGTACTTC,few,TRBD1,TRBJ2-7,TRBV27